Listed below are T cell receptor beta chains from one sample, sequenced in a study of blood T cell repertoires in COVID-19. Profiling relied on immunoSEQ multiplex PCR, and the TCRdb table lists in-frame clones only, not all of them. The table includes more than 15,000 clones, more than 70% detected once. The sequencing sample was made of peripheral blood. The receptors shown here come from a man aged 40-49 years with active COVID-19. CDR3s include the opening cysteine and the closing phenylalanine or tryptophan.

v_call	cdr3_aa
TRBV12-3/TRBV12-4	CASSSGLAEFF
TRBV19	CASSTIPTGEDTDTQYF
TRBV7-2	CASSSGTTRTTDTQYF
TRBV19	CASSAWTSGITWYNEQFF
TRBV7-2	CASSPGRGASGNTIYF
TRBV9	CASSVGLTSGRAMRNEQFF
TRBV21-1	CASSKADSGRRGQYF
TRBV5-4	CASSPIAGGPYNEQFF
TRBV19	CASSMTAGTYNEQFF
TRBV6-6	CASKPGQGAKETQYF
TRBV6-2/TRBV6-3	CASSIRDTGQPQHF
TRBV29-1	CSAAWETTDTQYF
TRBV15	CATSRDRETGNYEQYF
TRBV9	CASSAQRGAATEAFF
TRBV6-2/TRBV6-3	CASSYSGGDPYNEQFF
TRBV6-2/TRBV6-3	CASSYPDSRGPGAFF
TRBV5-1	CASSPTSSGSYEQYF
TRBV5-1	CASSLGRGLGNTIYF
TRBV7-2	CASSLARAGGPGEQYF
TRBV7-2	CASSLGPDSNQPQHF
TRBV4-2	CASSPPGGRGHRSEQFF
TRBV10-1	CASSVRKRDRGFNSPLHF
TRBV7-9	CASSLSSRGTEAFF
TRBV27	CASSSRGTNEKLFF
TRBV24-1	CATSDLGRGDTGELFF